The 5 T cell receptor delta chains below were found in one sample sequenced in a study of γδ T cells in repeated Plasmodium falciparum infection. TCRdb redid the clone calls on the multiplex PCR reads with CATT. The sample includes tens of thousands of delta-chain clones, 0.85% to 1% of them seen just once. Bulk repertoires came from Vgamma9/Vdelta2+ or Vdelta2-negative gammadelta T cells flow-sorted from PBMC. What was sequenced was gamma-delta T cells from blood. The receptors were gathered from a pool of human donors (malaria-infected and uninfected, not separated).

A remark on this clone: TCRdb's entry gives the protein of a much larger clone, which mismatches this DNA's translation at residue 10, likely from a read error; the protein reported here is translated from the DNA. V gene TRDV1 combines with J gene TRDJ1; 9 positions match TRDD3. With V trimmed by 2 bases and J by 0 bases, 13 bases remained unmatched. The CDR3 spans 19 residues. CDR1 and CDR2 from the germline V gene are TSWWSYY and QGS. CDR3: CALGEKRKGHWGNTDKLIF. CDR3 DNA sequence: TGTGCTCTTGGGGAAAAAAGGAAAGGTCACTGGGGGAACACCGATAAACTCATCTTT.

This clone was counted between two and nine times. The amino acid sequence in TCRdb belongs to a much larger clone and departs from this DNA's translation at residue 13, likely a sequencing read error; the sequence shown is translated from the DNA. V gene TRDV1 combines with J gene TRDJ1; TRDD3 aligns across 10 bases. CDR1 is TSWWSYY, CDR2 QGS, per germline. With V trimmed by 4 bases and J by 9 bases, 14 bases remained unmatched. The CDR3 totals 16 residues. The CDR3 sequence is CALGVLGYWGMAELIF. The CDR3 nucleotides read TGTGCTCTTGGGGTTTTAGGGTACTGGGGGATGGCAGAACTCATCTTT.

This clone was recorded a few times. The protein recorded in TCRdb matches a much larger clone and deviates from this DNA's translation at residue 15, suggesting a read error; the protein here is obtained by translating the DNA. The rearrangement joins TRDV1 to TRDJ1; possibly TRDD3 for D (6 bases). CDR1 is TSWWSYY and CDR2 is QGS in the germline V gene. The CDR3 is 19 residues long. CDR3 nucleotide sequence: TGTGCTCTTGGAGCCGGAGGAATCCCGTGGATACTCCGAACCGAAAAACTCATCTTT. This encodes CALGAGGIPWILRTEKLIF.

This clone was picked up a small number of times. This likely came from a read error, as a far larger clone is one base away. This sample includes further DNA sequences coding for the same CDR3. V usage is TRDV1 and J usage is TRDJ1; maybe TRDD2 (6 bases). The CDR3 is 16 amino acids. Germline assignment: CDR1 TSWWSYY and CDR2 QGS. V was clipped by 5 bases and J by 0 bases, with 16 bases between them. CDR3 region: CALGLAFPTYTDKLIF. CDR3 bases: TGTGCTCTTGGGTTGGCCTTCCCGACGTACACCGATAAACTCATCTTT.

As for this clone: TCRdb's protein, taken from a much larger clone, differs from this DNA's translation at residue 5, likely owing to a read error; the protein displayed comes from the DNA. V and J are TRDV2 and TRDJ3, with 9 bases that match TRDD3. This CDR3 has 18 residues. Unmatched junction bases numbered 5, after V lost 3 bases and J lost 0 bases. CDR1 and CDR2 (germline): GEAIGNYY, EKD. CDR3 sequence: CACDSVGDSSWDTRQMFF. The CDR3 region has the DNA TGTGCCTGTGACTCCGTGGGGGATAGCTCCTGGGACACCCGACAGATGTTTTTC.